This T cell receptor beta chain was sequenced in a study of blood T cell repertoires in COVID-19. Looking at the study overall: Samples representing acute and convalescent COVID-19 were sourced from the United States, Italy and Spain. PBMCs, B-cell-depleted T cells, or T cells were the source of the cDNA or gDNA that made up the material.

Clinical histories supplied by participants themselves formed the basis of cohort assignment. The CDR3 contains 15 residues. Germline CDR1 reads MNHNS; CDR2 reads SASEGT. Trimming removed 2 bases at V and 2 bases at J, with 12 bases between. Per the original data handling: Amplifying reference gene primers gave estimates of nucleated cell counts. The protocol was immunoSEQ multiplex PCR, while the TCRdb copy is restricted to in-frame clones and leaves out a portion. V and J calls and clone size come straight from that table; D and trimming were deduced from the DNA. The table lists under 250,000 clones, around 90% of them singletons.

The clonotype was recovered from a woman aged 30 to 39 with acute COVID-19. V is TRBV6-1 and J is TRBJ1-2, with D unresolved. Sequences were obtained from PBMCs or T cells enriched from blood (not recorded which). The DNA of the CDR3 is TGTGCCAGCAGTGAATTCGGGGTTCAGAACTATGGCTACACCTTC. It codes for CASSEFGVQNYGYTF.